This T cell receptor (beta chain) was sequenced for a study of shared clonotypes between healthy human individuals. Study overall: Plates per donor: three CD4 naive, three CD4 memory, two CD8 naive, one CD8 memory.

Germline CDR1 reads SGHTA; CDR2 reads FQGNSA. The V and J ends lost 3 bases and 9 bases, in that order; junction bases with no gene match: 11. The CDR3 extends over 15 amino acids. In the case of this clone: Its specificity is not known.

Only in-frame clones appear in the TCRdb table, and some are missing; sequencing was by immunoSEQ multiplex PCR. The data hold approximately 2.1 million clones, with more than 80% observed a single time. The study's findings and limits: Rarefaction exposed incomplete sorted-subset sequencing despite large depth.

The origin of this receptor is a man younger than 30 in good health. Some clones in this sample may be carry-over from other donors' samples. This rearrangement joins TRBV7-2 to TRBJ2-3; TRBD1 aligns across 8 bases. The sample consisted of naive CD4+ T cells from PBMCs. Subset: CD45RA+ positively selected. This CDR3 reads CASSLDVDRVATQYF. In DNA, the CDR3 is TGTGCCAGCAGCTTGGACGTGGACAGGGTAGCAACGCAGTATTTT.